These 28 T cell receptor beta chains were sequenced from one sample in a study of vaccination and CD4 T cells after COVID-19. Stated treatment: approximately 9-day PBMC culture with coronavirus spike peptide pools or control peptides (ViraFEST assay). With the Oncomine TCR Beta short-read assay, DNA from cultured CD4+ T cells was sequenced. One entry per CDR3 protein results from TCRdb running MiXCR on the PCR reads. The sample records under 25,000 distinct CDR3 sequences, roughly 70% being singletons. No antigen has been identified for these receptors. The sequencing sample was made of CD4+ T cells from blood, cultured in vitro. These receptors came from a human donor who had recovered from COVID-19.

The genes are TRBV6-1 and TRBJ1-5; D may be TRBD1 (6 bases). Germline-derived CDR1 and CDR2 are MNHNS and SASEGT. V was pared by 3 bases and J by 6 bases, with 18 bases between. The CDR3 length is 16 residues. The DNA of the CDR3 is TGTGCCAGCAGTGACCAATCACAGGGATCTGGTCAGCCCCAGCATTTT. Translation gives CASSDQSQGSGQPQHF.

This sequence joins TRBV20-1 and TRBJ1-5, with unresolved D. V lost 0 bases and J lost 4, with 7 bases in between. CDR3 length: 13 residues. Germline V gene lookup returns CDR1 DFQATT and CDR2 SNEGSKA (reference sequence). The CDR3 coding sequence is TGCAGTGCTAGAGATTACAGTAATCAGCCCCAGCATTTT. Encoded protein: CSARDYSNQPQHF.

The sample holds a few counts of this clonotype. The chain is built from TRBV7-9 and TRBJ1-5, with 10 bases lining up with TRBD1. Looked up from germline, CDR1 is SEHNR and CDR2 is FQNEAQ (reference sequence). This CDR3 has 15 amino acids. With 7 bases clipped from V and 5 bases from J, the junction kept 8 bases outside the gene matches. This chain's CDR3 is CASTNGGTGDQPQHF. CDR3 DNA: TGTGCCAGCACCAATGGAGGGACAGGGGATCAGCCCCAGCATTTT.

CDR3 residues: CAWSPIDRRYSNQPQHF. The DNA of the CDR3 is TGTGCCTGGAGCCCAATAGACAGGCGGTATAGCAATCAGCCCCAGCATTTT. The chain combines TRBV30 with TRBJ1-5; weak D call: TRBD1 (6 bases). Germline values: CDR1 GTSNPN, CDR2 SVGIG (reference sequence). V shed 3 bases and J shed 0 bases, with 18 bases lying between them. The CDR3 loop spans 17 amino acids.

This chain connects TRBV9 to TRBJ1-2; 9 bases are a match to TRBD1. The germline CDR1 and CDR2 sequences are SGDLS and YYNGEE. This CDR3 region has 16 residues. V was clipped by 1 base and J by 4 bases; unmatched bases: 8. CDR3 protein: CASSVYTGGLSYGYTF. In DNA, the CDR3 is TGTGCCAGCAGCGTATACACAGGGGGCCTTAGCTATGGCTACACCTTC.

The chain has TRBV27 and TRBJ2-3; 12 bases map to TRBD1. The CDR3 totals 17 residues. Per germline, CDR1 MNHEY and CDR2 SMNVEV (reference sequence). The V segment lost 6 bases and the J segment 2 bases; nucleotides outside the gene matches: 9. CDR3 DNA: TGTGCCAGCAGACGGGACAGGGGGCGAGGTGACACAGATACGCAGTATTTT. This codes for CASRRDRGRGDTDTQYF.

The V call is TRBV6-2 or TRBV6-3, the J call TRBJ2-7; 7 bases map to TRBD1. Germline V CDR1 and CDR2: MNHEY, SVGEGT. CDR3 length: 15 amino acids. V lost 2 bases to trimming and J lost 2 bases; unmatched junction nucleotides: 6. For the CDR3, the DNA is TGTGCCAGCAGTTACCCGCAGGGGGTGACCTACGAGCAGTACTTC. Residues: CASSYPQGVTYEQYF.

The V and J genes are TRBV19 and TRBJ2-1; TRBD2 matches at 11 bases. The CDR3 consists of 16 residues. V lost 6 bases to trimming and J lost 2 bases; unmatched junction nucleotides: 6. Germline assignment: CDR1 LNHDA and CDR2 SQIVND (reference sequence). The CDR3 protein is CASSQLAGVTYNEQFF. In DNA form, the CDR3 reads TGTGCCAGTAGCCAACTAGCGGGAGTAACCTACAATGAGCAGTTCTTC.

The genes are TRBV6-2 or TRBV6-3 and TRBJ1-1, with D maybe TRBD1 (5 bases). The V and J ends lost 5 bases and 14 bases respectively, with 21 bases between them. The CDR3 extends over 13 amino acids. From germline, CDR1 is MNHEY and CDR2 SVGEGT. Written as DNA, the CDR3 is TGTGCCAGCAGTGGGGACGTCTTTTCGCGGGAATTCTTT. It codes for CASSGDVFSREFF.

This chain uses TRBV6-1 with TRBJ1-1; TRBD1 aligns across 9 bases. Unmatched junction bases numbered 6, after V lost 5 bases and J lost 5 bases. Germline values: CDR1 MNHNS, CDR2 SASEGT. The CDR3 is 14 amino acids. The CDR3 sequence: CASSTDRGRTEAFF. The CDR3 DNA reads TGTGCCAGCAGTACGGACAGGGGAAGGACTGAAGCTTTCTTT.

The rearrangement links TRBV2 to TRBJ1-2; no reliable D call. The V end was cut by 6 bases, the J end by 6 bases, with 5 bases between. Germline V gives CDR1 SNHLY, CDR2 FYNNEI. The CDR3 sequence is 10 residues long. The CDR3 nucleotides are TGTGCCAGCAGGACGGATGGCTACACCTTC. Translation: CASRTDGYTF. Supplemented by reference TRBV2 and TRBJ1-2, the full variable domain reads EPEVTQTPSHQVTQMGQEVILRCVPISNHLYFYWYRQILGQKVEFLVSFYNNEISEKSEIFDDQFSVERPDGSNFTLKIRSTKLEDSAMYFCASRTDGYTFGSGTRLTVV.

This chain joins TRBV27 and TRBJ2-7; D may be TRBD1 or TRBD2 (5 bases each). The germline V gene encodes CDR1 MNHEY and CDR2 SMNVEV (reference sequence). V was clipped by 6 bases and J by 3 bases, with 12 bases between them. The CDR3 contains 13 residues. The CDR3 DNA is TGTGCCAGCAGCCGGGATAGGGGCTACGAGCAGTACTTC. Protein product: CASSRDRGYEQYF.

This clonotype was picked up one time. The chain is built from TRBV19 and TRBJ1-2; the D gene is possibly TRBD1 (5 bases). Germline values: CDR1 LNHDA, CDR2 SQIVND (reference sequence). The CDR3 spans 13 residues. Between the trimmed V and J ends, which lost 5 bases and 4 bases, there was a span of 11 bases. The CDR3 DNA is TGTGCCAGTAGTCAAGCAGGGACCTATGGCTACACCTTC. It translates to CASSQAGTYGYTF. Using reference TRBV19 and TRBJ1-2 for the parts outside the CDR3, the full variable domain is DGGITQSPKYLFRKEGQNVTLSCEQNLNHDAMYWYRQDPGQGLRLIYYSQIVNDFQKGDIAEGYSVSREKKESFPLTVTSAQKNPTAFYLCASSQAGTYGYTFGSGTRLTVV.

This clonotype showed up just a few times. The rearrangement joins TRBV10-3 to TRBJ1-5; D uncertain. V dropped 5 bases and J dropped 2 bases, with 13 bases sitting between them. The CDR3 is made up of 15 amino acids. The germline V gene encodes CDR1 ENHRY and CDR2 SYGVKD. The CDR3 loop is CAISNFGDGNQPQHF. CDR3 DNA sequence: TGTGCCATCAGTAACTTTGGGGATGGCAATCAGCCCCAGCATTTT.

This chain connects TRBV7-2 to TRBJ2-1; D is undetermined. The CDR3 length is 16 residues. CDR1 is SGHTA, CDR2 FQGNSA, per germline. V was cut by 1 base and J by 5 bases, with 15 bases left in between. The chain's CDR3 is CASSLGSPRWDNEQFF. CDR3 DNA sequence: TGTGCCAGCAGCTTAGGATCCCCACGGTGGGACAATGAGCAGTTCTTC.

The chain uses TRBV28 and TRBJ1-3; D is unclear. V lost 2 bases and J 3 bases, leaving 14 bases between the germline ends. The CDR3 spans 16 residues. Germline CDR1 and CDR2: MDHEN and SYDVKM. CDR3: CASSLRAAASGNTIYF. The CDR3 DNA follows: TGTGCCAGCAGTTTAAGGGCAGCCGCGAGTGGAAACACCATATATTTT.

This clonotype was observed a few times. The CDR3 DNA reads as TGTGCCAGCAGCTTAGTCTCTGGTGCATCGGGGCAGCCCCAGCATTTT. This translates into CASSLVSGASGQPQHF. The chain combines TRBV7-2 with TRBJ1-5; D not resolved. From germline, CDR1 is SGHTA and CDR2 FQGNSA. V was shortened by 1 base and J by 7 bases, with 17 bases between the two germline ends. The CDR3 contains 16 residues.

V usage is TRBV7-9 and J usage is TRBJ1-2; D might be TRBD1 (5 bases). The germline CDR1 and CDR2 sequences are SEHNR and FQNEAQ (reference sequence). V was cut by 2 bases and J by 0 bases, with 13 bases left in between. The CDR3 loop spans 16 amino acids. CDR3 sequence reads: CASSLRRGPANYGYTF. CDR3 sequence (DNA): TGTGCCAGCAGCTTACGGAGGGGACCAGCTAACTATGGCTACACCTTC.

This chain links TRBV20-1 with TRBJ2-3; TRBD2 might be the D (5 bases). The V gene's germline CDR1 is DFQATT and CDR2 SNEGSKA (reference sequence). V lost 6 bases, J lost 4 bases, and 8 bases lay in between. This CDR3 has 11 amino acids. CDR3 sequence reads: CSAGSADTQYF. The CDR3 DNA follows: TGCAGTGCAGGGAGTGCAGATACGCAGTATTTT.

The rearrangement links TRBV20-1 to TRBJ1-2; the match to TRBD1 covers 7 bases. The CDR3 has 15 amino acids. V trimming: 0 bases; J trimming: 7 bases; junction bases outside the gene matches: 11. Germline CDR1 is DFQATT and CDR2 is SNEGSKA (reference sequence). CDR3 in amino acids: CSAREPRGTLVGYTF. Written as DNA, the CDR3 is TGCAGTGCTAGAGAACCCAGGGGGACCTTGGTTGGCTACACCTTC.

This clonotype was detected only a few times. V is TRBV28 and J is TRBJ1-2, with no clear D. The germline V and J ends were trimmed by 6 bases and 3 bases, with 11 bases remaining between them. CDR1 and CDR2 from the germline V gene are MDHEN and SYDVKM. The CDR3 spans 13 residues. CDR3 coding DNA: TGTGCCAGCAGCCCCGAGAGCTACTATGGCTACACCTTC. Translated, it gives CASSPESYYGYTF.

This clonotype came up once. In nucleotides, the CDR3 is TGTGCCAGCAGTTTGGTGACTCCGGGGGCTGAAGCTTTCTTT. It encodes CASSLVTPGAEAFF. The V call is TRBV28, the J call TRBJ1-1, with D possibly matching TRBD1 (5 bases). Trimming removed 3 bases at V and 6 bases at J, with 14 bases between. Germline V gene sequence: CDR1 MDHEN, CDR2 SYDVKM. The CDR3 loop spans 14 amino acids. Based on the CDR3 plus reference TRBV28 and TRBJ1-1, the full variable domain is DVKVTQSSRYLVKRTGEKVFLECVQDMDHENMFWYRQDPGLGLRLIYFSYDVKMKEKGDIPEGYSVSREKKERFSLILESASTNQTSMYLCASSLVTPGAEAFFGQGTRLTVV.

To note about this clonotype: The CDR3 does not close with the conserved phenylalanine or tryptophan, likely indicating a read error. The V call is TRBV6-1, the J call TRBJ1-1; weak D call: TRBD1 (5 bases). Germline CDR1 is MNHNS and CDR2 is SASEGT. The CDR3 runs 13 residues. Trimming pared 4 bases from V and 3 bases from J, leaving 9 bases between. CDR3 region: CASSAGGYTEAFV. The DNA of the CDR3 is TGTGCCAGCAGTGCGGGGGGGTACACTGAAGCTTTCGTT.

This sequence joins TRBV7-9 and TRBJ1-4, with 8 nucleotides matching TRBD1. The ends lost 10 bases at V and 7 bases at J; junction bases unmatched: 5. This CDR3 is built from 12 residues. Germline V gene data show CDR1 as SEHNR and CDR2 as FQNEAQ (reference sequence). The CDR3 reads CATDRGSEKLFF. DNA for the CDR3: TGTGCCACCGACAGGGGTTCTGAAAAACTGTTTTTT.

The chain joins TRBV11-2 to TRBJ1-2; possible D gene TRBD1, 6 bases. Germline V gene lookup returns CDR1 SGHAT and CDR2 FQNNGV. This CDR3 is built from 14 residues. The V and J ends lost 8 bases and 4 bases respectively, with 17 bases between them. Here the CDR3 DNA reads TGTGCCAGCCACTTCGGGGGGCGGGGCTATGGCTACACCTTC. Translated, it gives CASHFGGRGYGYTF.

The V and J genes are TRBV7-2 and TRBJ2-2; 10 bases fit TRBD1. After removal of 10 bases from V and 3 bases from J, the junction contained 8 bases not matched to a gene. CDR1 and CDR2 (germline): SGHTA, FQGNSA. This CDR3 has 15 amino acids. This CDR3 reads CAITPGQGHTGELFF. DNA for the CDR3: TGTGCCATCACTCCGGGACAGGGGCACACCGGGGAGCTGTTTTTT. Full variable domain (outside the CDR3, taken from reference TRBV7-2 and TRBJ2-2): GAGVSQSPSNKVTEKGKDVELRCDPISGHTALYWYRQSLGQGLEFLIYFQGNSAPDKSGLPSDRFSAERTGGSVSTLTIQRTQQEDSAVYLCAITPGQGHTGELFFGEGSRLTVL.

V and J are TRBV6-1 and TRBJ1-5, with TRBD1 identical over 9 bases. V lost 5 bases to trimming and J lost 7 bases; unmatched junction nucleotides: 9. Germline V gene sequence: CDR1 MNHNS, CDR2 SASEGT. This CDR3 spans 15 amino acids. The CDR3 loop is CASSPTGTGSQPQHF. In DNA, the CDR3 is TGTGCCAGCAGTCCTACCGGGACAGGGTCCCAGCCCCAGCATTTT.

The chain couples TRBV24-1 to TRBJ1-2; D perhaps matches TRBD1 (6 bases). The V end was cut by 6 bases, the J end by 8 bases, with 12 bases between. Per germline, CDR1 KGHDR and CDR2 SFDVKD. The CDR3 has 12 residues. The chain's CDR3 is CATSQGMEGYTF. CDR3 DNA sequence: TGTGCCACCAGTCAGGGGATGGAGGGCTACACCTTC.